A single sample is the source of the 23 T cell receptor beta chains below, sequenced in a study of T cells after yellow fever vaccination. TCRdb processed the 5' RACE reads anew with MiXCR; each CDR3 protein has one entry. This sample has 120,000 or so distinct CDR3 sequences, with more than 7.5% found just once. The starting material was CD8+ T cells sorted from PBMCs, obtained on the day of the yellow fever booster vaccination. The receptors were sampled from a man aged 18 to 29 who received the YFV17D yellow fever vaccine.

CDR3 sequence: CASSPAGTGADYEQYF. The DNA of the CDR3 is TGTGCCAGCAGCCCCGCCGGGACAGGGGCTGACTACGAGCAGTACTTC. This chain connects TRBV7-6 to TRBJ2-7; 10 bases fit TRBD1. Germline V gene lookup returns CDR1 SGHVS and CDR2 FNYEAQ. The CDR3 length is 16 residues. J gave up 3 bases and V 5 bases, and 10 bases lay outside the gene matches.

This chain uses TRBV6-5 with TRBJ2-1; 10 bases agree with TRBD2. CDR3 length: 15 amino acids. The ends lost 4 bases at V and 4 bases at J; junction bases unmatched: 4. Germline V gene lookup returns CDR1 MNHEY and CDR2 SVGAGI. DNA of the CDR3: TGTGCCAGCAGTTTACCGACTAGCGGGTACAATGAGCAGTTCTTC. This translates into CASSLPTSGYNEQFF.

This clonotype was picked up a small number of times. V is TRBV6-5 and J is TRBJ2-3; D remains unclear. Germline V gives CDR1 MNHEY, CDR2 SVGAGI. Trimming left V 2 bases short and J 3 bases short, with 12 bases between. The CDR3 is made up of 15 amino acids. CDR3: CASSYTWDGTDTQYF. The CDR3 DNA follows: TGTGCCAGCAGTTACACTTGGGATGGAACAGATACGCAGTATTTT.

The chain employs TRBV6-5 and TRBJ2-6; the D is unclear. V was shortened by 10 bases and J by 0 bases, with 10 bases between the two germline ends. The germline V gene encodes CDR1 MNHEY and CDR2 SVGAGI. CDR3 length: 14 residues. The chain's CDR3 is CATSRISGANVLTF. The CDR3 DNA follows: TGTGCCACTTCACGGATCTCTGGGGCCAACGTCCTGACTTTC.

This clonotype was seen a handful of times. The chain combines TRBV24-1 with TRBJ2-3; no clear D. V shed 2 bases and J shed 4 bases, with 12 bases lying between them. Germline V CDR1 and CDR2: KGHDR, SFDVKD. There are 15 residues in the CDR3. CDR3 sequence (DNA): TGTGCCACCAGTGATTCGAAGGTTATATCAGATACGCAGTATTTT. Amino acid sequence: CATSDSKVISDTQYF.

This clonotype was seen only a few times. For the CDR3, the DNA is TGTGCCAGCTCACCATCTCTCGAGAGCAATCAGCCCCAGCATTTT. Translated, it gives CASSPSLESNQPQHF. The chain has TRBV18 and TRBJ1-5, with D unclear. V lost 2 bases, J lost 1 base, and 9 bases lay in between. The CDR3 has 15 amino acids. Germline CDR1 KGHSH, CDR2 LQKENI.

The rearrangement uses TRBV7-9 and TRBJ2-6; perhaps D is TRBD1 or TRBD2 (5 bases each). The germline V gene has CDR1 SEHNR and CDR2 FQNEAQ (reference sequence). Trimming left V 2 bases short and J 3 bases short, with 8 bases between. The CDR3 consists of 15 residues. Written as DNA, the CDR3 is TGTGCCAGCAGCTTACAGGGAGATGGGGCCAACGTCCTGACTTTC. This gives the protein CASSLQGDGANVLTF.

This clonotype was counted many times. The gene calls are TRBV6-2 or TRBV6-3 and TRBJ1-5; TRBD1 might be the D (6 bases). V lost 6 bases and J lost 4, with 16 bases in between. The CDR3 runs 15 residues. Per the germline V gene, CDR1 is MNHEY and CDR2 is SVGEGT. The CDR3 spells CASRTALGANQPQHF. The CDR3 DNA follows: TGTGCCAGCAGAACCGCGCTGGGGGCAAATCAGCCCCAGCATTTT.

This clonotype was recorded many times. The chain is built from TRBV10-3 and TRBJ2-7; tentative D call: TRBD2 (5 bases). The length of the CDR3 is 13 residues. Trimming shortened V by 8 bases and J by 0 bases, and 11 bases separated the two germline ends. Germline CDR1 and CDR2: ENHRY and SYGVKD. CDR3 residues: CAIGTGSSYEQYF. CDR3 in DNA: TGTGCCATCGGAACGGGGAGCTCCTACGAGCAGTACTTC.

The chain employs TRBV5-3 and TRBJ2-3, with 8 nucleotides matching TRBD1. TRBV5-3 is designated an ORF whose function remains uncertain. The CDR3 is 13 residues long. V dropped 5 bases and J dropped 1; count of bases not matched to a gene: 0. The CDR3 is CARRTGGTDTQYF. CDR3 bases: TGTGCCAGAAGGACAGGGGGCACAGATACGCAGTATTTT.

The sample holds a few counts of this clonotype. The chain employs TRBV11-2 and TRBJ2-2; TRBD1 aligns across 7 bases. V trimming: 6 bases; J trimming: 0 bases; junction bases outside the gene matches: 13. Germline CDR1 reads SGHAT; CDR2 reads FQNNGV. The CDR3 consists of 18 residues. The CDR3 DNA follows: TGTGCCAGCAGATCGCACCGGGACAGTCTAACGAACACCGGGGAGCTGTTTTTT. It yields the protein CASRSHRDSLTNTGELFF.

The rearrangement uses TRBV4-1 and TRBJ1-6; no firm D call. This CDR3 spans 13 amino acids. The V end lost 4 bases, the J end lost 8 bases, and 9 bases lay between the germline ends. The germline V gene has CDR1 MGHRA and CDR2 YSYEKL. This CDR3 is CASSPVSYSPLHF. The CDR3 DNA sequence: TGCGCCAGCAGCCCGGTCTCATATTCACCCCTCCACTTT.

This clonotype came up many times. The J gene is TRBJ2-5, the V gene TRBV4-3; TRBD1 agrees at 10 bases. The germline V gene encodes CDR1 LGHNA and CDR2 YSLEER. CDR3 size: 14 residues. V gave up 0 bases and J gave up 9 bases; unmatched junction bases: 4. In DNA form, the CDR3 reads TGCGCCAGCAGCCAAGAAGACAGGGGGCAGGCCCAGTACTTC. The encoded protein is CASSQEDRGQAQYF.

Many counts were recorded for this clonotype. The chain has TRBV5-1 and TRBJ2-7; 7 positions match TRBD1. CDR1 and CDR2 (germline): SGHRS, YFSETQ. The CDR3 extends over 13 amino acids. V was clipped by 0 bases and J by 4 bases; unmatched bases: 1. The CDR3 sequence: CASSLGTGYEQYF. The DNA of the CDR3 is TGCGCCAGCAGCTTGGGGACAGGATACGAGCAGTACTTC.

In its sample, this clonotype was seen a few times. The chain combines TRBV11-2 with TRBJ2-2, with TRBD1 identical over 9 bases. Germline lookup yields CDR1 SGHAT and CDR2 FQNNGV. Trimming at V came to 5 bases and at J to 5 bases, leaving 6 bases not matched to a gene. The CDR3 sequence is 15 residues long. The CDR3 bases are TGTGCCAGCAGCATCGGGACAGGGCGAACCGGGGAGCTGTTTTTT. Encoded protein: CASSIGTGRTGELFF.

This clonotype was seen only a few times. CDR3 DNA: TGCAGTGCTAGAAAAGGACCTTTGAACACTGAAGCTTTCTTT. As protein: CSARKGPLNTEAFF. V and J are TRBV20-1 and TRBJ1-1; D not resolved. Germline CDR1 is DFQATT and CDR2 is SNEGSKA (reference sequence). V was pared by 2 bases and J by 0 bases, with 10 bases between. CDR3 length: 14 amino acids.

The rearrangement joins TRBV23-1 to TRBJ2-1; possibly TRBD1 for D (6 bases). TRBV23-1 carries the ORF label, with uncertain function. Trimming pared 8 bases from V and 2 bases from J, leaving 16 bases between. The CDR3 is 15 amino acids. In DNA, the CDR3 is TGCGCCAGCGGCCGGGTGGGGGCCCCCTACAATGAGCAGTTCTTC. The encoded protein is CASGRVGAPYNEQFF.

The chain employs TRBV12-5 and TRBJ2-2; the match to TRBD1 covers 8 bases. The CDR3 is made up of 16 amino acids. Germline V CDR1 and CDR2: LGHNT, FRNRAP. Losses at the gene ends were 4 bases for V and 1 base for J; bases not matched to a gene: 5. CDR3: CASGYLGTGNTGELFF. The CDR3 bases are TGTGCTAGTGGTTACCTGGGGACAGGGAACACCGGGGAGCTGTTTTTT.

This chain uses TRBV6-5 with TRBJ2-1; 12 nucleotides match TRBD2. CDR1 MNHEY and CDR2 SVGAGI come from the germline V gene. J gave up 2 bases and V 5 bases, and 7 bases lay outside the gene matches. The CDR3 is made up of 17 amino acids. The CDR3 bases are TGTGCCAGCAGTGCTAGCGGGGGGGCTAACGCCTACAATGAGCAGTTCTTC. Protein product: CASSASGGANAYNEQFF.

The chain combines TRBV4-1 with TRBJ2-1, with 8 bases fitting TRBD2. Germline values: CDR1 MGHRA, CDR2 YSYEKL. This CDR3 is 16 amino acids long. V was clipped by 0 bases and J by 4 bases; unmatched bases: 5. The CDR3 nucleotides are TGCGCCAGCAGCCAAGATTTCAGCGGGGGTTACAATGAGCAGTTCTTC. This codes for CASSQDFSGGYNEQFF.

This clonotype was counted at least ten times. J is TRBJ2-1 and V is TRBV6-2 or TRBV6-3; D is undetermined. Germline values: CDR1 MNHEY, CDR2 SVGEGT. The CDR3 is 10 amino acids. Deletions cut 8 bases from V and 6 bases from J, with 5 bases between. The CDR3 bases are TGTGCCAGCGGCATCAATGAGCAGTTCTTC. This gives the protein CASGINEQFF.

This clonotype was recorded at least ten times. This sequence joins TRBV5-5 and TRBJ1-1; D perhaps matches TRBD1 (6 bases). The CDR3 totals 12 residues. Trimming shortened V by 7 bases and J by 5 bases, and 12 bases separated the two germline ends. CDR1 is SGHKS and CDR2 is YYEKEE in the germline V gene (reference sequence). The CDR3 bases are TGTGCCAGCTCACAGGGAAATACTGAAGCTTTCTTT. This codes for CASSQGNTEAFF.

This chain uses TRBV4-1 with TRBJ2-7; D remains ambiguous. This CDR3 is 15 amino acids long. Trimming stripped 0 bases from V and 2 bases from J, with 11 bases between. Germline values: CDR1 MGHRA, CDR2 YSYEKL. The CDR3 is CASSQDWAYAYEQYF. Written as DNA, the CDR3 is TGCGCCAGCAGCCAAGATTGGGCTTATGCCTACGAGCAGTACTTC.